Below are 21 T cell receptor beta chains sequenced from a single sample in a study of human T cells and chemical hapten exposure. TCRdb analysed the RACE reads with MiXCR anew, one entry per CDR3 protein. The data contain under 200,000 distinct CDR3 sequences, nearly 30% of them singletons. Time point of the sample: pre-sensitization, week 0. Treatment defined: therapeutic diphenylcyclopropenone sensitization with weekly scalp DPC. Material: whole blood, obtained in connection with sensitization to the hapten diphenylcyclopropenone (DPC). The receptors were sampled from a woman in her thirties with alopecia areata. Some clones in this sample may be carry-over from other donors' samples.

The chain links TRBV2 to TRBJ1-1; D not resolved. The V end lost 5 bases, the J end lost 1 base, and 14 bases lay between the germline ends. This CDR3 region has 15 residues. Germline lookup yields CDR1 SNHLY and CDR2 FYNNEI. CDR3 protein: CASSPRGRENTEAFF. DNA of the CDR3: TGTGCCAGCAGTCCCCGAGGGAGAGAGAACACTGAAGCTTTCTTT.

This clonotype has at least ten counts. This chain joins TRBV18 and TRBJ2-3; a weak D match, TRBD2 (5 bases). CDR1 is KGHSH, CDR2 LQKENI, per germline. V was pared by 3 bases and J by 7 bases, with 11 bases between. The CDR3 is 13 amino acids. The CDR3 bases are TGTGCCAGCTCACCGCCCGGGGAAAATACGCAGTATTTT. This gives the protein CASSPPGENTQYF. Looking up the rest from reference TRBV18 and TRBJ2-3 gives the full variable domain: NAGVMQNPRHLVRRRGQEARLRCSPMKGHSHVYWYRQLPEEGLKFMVYLQKENIIDESGMPKERFSAEFPKEGPSILRIQQVVRGDSAAYFCASSPPGENTQYFGPGTRLTVL.

The rearrangement joins TRBV7-2 to TRBJ1-1; the D gene is possibly TRBD1 (6 bases). This CDR3 comprises 14 residues. Looked up from germline, CDR1 is SGHTA and CDR2 is FQGNSA. Between the trimmed V and J ends, which lost 1 base and 7 bases, there was a span of 13 bases. The CDR3 spells CASSLESGVSEAFF. The DNA of the CDR3 is TGTGCCAGCAGCTTAGAGTCAGGGGTGAGTGAAGCTTTCTTT.

This clonotype was detected many times. V usage is TRBV29-1 and J usage is TRBJ1-1, with TRBD1 matching 8 bases. The CDR3 has 13 residues. Germline CDR1 is SQVTM and CDR2 is ANQGSEA. V lost 4 bases and J lost 2; bases outside the gene matches: 3. CDR3 sequence: CSVAGQGNTEAFF. In nucleotides, the CDR3 is TGCAGCGTTGCAGGACAGGGAAACACTGAAGCTTTCTTT.

V usage is TRBV29-1 and J usage is TRBJ1-1; no firm D call. Germline assignment: CDR1 SQVTM and CDR2 ANQGSEA. The ends were cut back, 1 base at V and 6 bases at J, with 12 bases in the middle. The CDR3 length is 13 residues. The CDR3 nucleotides are TGCAGCGTTGAAGGGGCGGGTGTCGCTGAAGCTTTCTTT. Translating it yields CSVEGAGVAEAFF.

This clonotype was seen only a few times. The chain employs TRBV4-1 and TRBJ1-1; D unresolved. Trimming took 0 bases from V and 2 from J, leaving 16 bases between them. The germline V gene encodes CDR1 MGHRA and CDR2 YSYEKL. The CDR3 sequence is 17 residues long. CDR3 bases: TGCGCCAGCAGCCAAGAAGAGGCCCGGTTCGGCAACACTGAAGCTTTCTTT. It encodes CASSQEEARFGNTEAFF.

The J gene is TRBJ1-6, the V gene TRBV5-8, with 8 nucleotides matching TRBD1. The CDR3 runs to 14 residues. In germline, CDR1 is SGHTS, CDR2 YDEGEE. Trimming took 0 bases from V and 11 from J; bases not matched to a gene: 4. Here the CDR3 DNA reads TGTGCCAGCAGCTTGGGACAGGGGAAGACACCCCTCCACTTT. Protein product: CASSLGQGKTPLHF.

This clonotype was counted between two and nine times. The V and J genes are TRBV10-3 and TRBJ2-1, with TRBD2 matching 13 bases. Germline loops: CDR1 ENHRY, CDR2 SYGVKD. The V and J ends lost 7 bases and 4 bases, in that order; junction bases with no gene match: 4. There are 15 residues in the CDR3. The chain's CDR3 is CAINPGLAGYNEQFF. CDR3 sequence (DNA): TGTGCCATCAATCCGGGACTAGCGGGGTACAATGAGCAGTTCTTC.

The chain couples TRBV29-1 to TRBJ1-5, with D perhaps TRBD1 (6 bases). Trimming took off 6 bases at V and 5 bases at J, with 17 bases between the two ends. CDR3 size: 14 residues. CDR1 and CDR2 (germline): SQVTM, ANQGSEA. CDR3 residues: CSVLTGSVDQPQHF. CDR3 bases: TGCAGCGTGCTCACAGGGTCTGTCGATCAGCCCCAGCATTTT.

This clonotype was counted between two and nine times. This rearrangement joins TRBV10-3 to TRBJ1-1; tentatively, D is TRBD1 (5 bases). Trimming cost V 0 bases and J 6 bases, with 17 bases left between them. The CDR3 extends over 16 amino acids. Germline CDR1 reads ENHRY; CDR2 reads SYGVKD. The CDR3 bases are TGTGCCATCAGTGAGTCGGGGACTCTCGCTGCGGCTGAAGCTTTCTTT. This gives the protein CAISESGTLAAAEAFF.

The chain employs TRBV28 and TRBJ1-1; D not certain. Trimming pared 2 bases from V and 6 bases from J, leaving 10 bases between. The CDR3 covers 13 residues. Germline V gene lookup returns CDR1 MDHEN and CDR2 SYDVKM. CDR3 residues: CASSLPARAEAFF. DNA for the CDR3: TGTGCCAGCAGTTTACCGGCGAGGGCTGAAGCTTTCTTT.

The chain carries TRBV5-1 and TRBJ2-1, with TRBD2 matching 13 bases. With V trimmed by 0 bases and J by 11 bases, 2 bases remained unmatched. CDR1 is SGHRS, CDR2 YFSETQ, per germline. This CDR3 contains 14 residues. CDR3 DNA sequence: TGCGCCAGCAGCTTGGAGGGACTAGCGGGAAAGCAGTTCTTC. Its translation is CASSLEGLAGKQFF.

This clonotype was seen more than once but under ten times. This chain connects TRBV7-9 to TRBJ2-1; 14 nucleotides line up with TRBD2. The CDR3 contains 18 residues. V trimming: 5 bases; J trimming: 0 bases; junction bases outside the gene matches: 6. The germline V gene encodes CDR1 SEHNR and CDR2 FQNEAQ (reference sequence). CDR3 in amino acids: CASSPGLAGVSSYNEQFF. The DNA of the CDR3 is TGTGCCAGCAGCCCGGGACTAGCGGGAGTCAGCTCCTACAATGAGCAGTTCTTC. Full variable domain (remainder filled in from reference TRBV7-9 and TRBJ2-1): DTGVSQNPRHKITKRGQNVTFRCDPISEHNRLYWYRQTLGQGPEFLTYFQNEAQLEKSRLLSDRFSAERPKGSFSTLEIQRTEQGDSAMYLCASSPGLAGVSSYNEQFFGPGTRLTVL.

This clonotype occurred a few times. V gene TRBV4-1 combines with J gene TRBJ2-5; no reliable D call. The CDR3 has 14 amino acids. The germline V and J ends were trimmed by 1 base and 3 bases, with 9 bases remaining between them. Germline loops: CDR1 MGHRA, CDR2 YSYEKL. CDR3 residues: CASSQVRAEETQYF. CDR3 DNA sequence: TGCGCCAGCAGCCAAGTTCGGGCAGAAGAGACCCAGTACTTC.

This clonotype was counted only a few times. V is TRBV5-1 and J is TRBJ2-1, with D possibly TRBD1 on 6 matching bases. This CDR3 spans 11 amino acids. The V and J ends lost 2 bases and 9 bases respectively, with 6 bases between them. The germline V gene encodes CDR1 SGHRS and CDR2 YFSETQ. The CDR3 sequence: CASSLQGEQFF. Written as DNA, the CDR3 is TGCGCCAGCAGCTTACAGGGTGAGCAGTTCTTC.

The rearrangement links TRBV11-2 to TRBJ1-1, with TRBD1 identical over 7 bases. J was trimmed by 11 bases and V by 5 bases; bases with no gene match: 14. Germline V CDR1 and CDR2: SGHAT, FQNNGV. The CDR3 has 14 residues. Here the CDR3 DNA reads TGTGCCAGCAGCCCACAGGGGCAACCGTTTATGGCTTTCTTT. Translation: CASSPQGQPFMAFF.

This clonotype was seen a few times. The rearrangement uses TRBV28 and TRBJ2-7; possible D gene TRBD2, 5 bases. The CDR3 is made up of 13 amino acids. V lost 1 base and J lost 2, with 6 bases in between. Germline assignment: CDR1 MDHEN and CDR2 SYDVKM. The CDR3 nucleotides read TGTGCCAGCAGTTTATCCGGGACCTACGAGCAGTACTTC. Encoded protein: CASSLSGTYEQYF.

This chain links TRBV10-3 with TRBJ1-1; D not resolved. Germline values: CDR1 ENHRY, CDR2 SYGVKD. The CDR3 totals 12 residues. The ends were cut back, 4 bases at V and 1 base at J, with 4 bases in the middle. For the CDR3, the DNA is TGTGCCATCAGTGCAGAGAACACTGAAGCTTTCTTT. The encoded protein is CAISAENTEAFF.

There are a few counts of this clonotype. The genes are TRBV29-1 and TRBJ1-1; no firm D call. V was clipped by 4 bases and J by 1 base, with 10 bases between them. Germline V gene sequence: CDR1 SQVTM, CDR2 ANQGSEA. CDR3 length: 13 residues. CDR3 bases: TGCAGCGTTGGGCAGACGGGGAACACTGAAGCTTTCTTT. Translated, it gives CSVGQTGNTEAFF.

The table lists this clonotype with a few counts. The chain recombines TRBV14 with TRBJ2-2, with unresolved D. The germline V and J ends were trimmed by 2 bases and 4 bases, with 5 bases remaining between them. The CDR3 sequence is 13 residues long. The germline V gene has CDR1 SGHDN and CDR2 FVKESK. The CDR3 region is CASSQQATGELFF. DNA for the CDR3: TGTGCCAGCAGCCAACAGGCCACCGGGGAGCTGTTTTTT.

The genes are TRBV29-1 and TRBJ1-1; D may be TRBD1 (5 bases). The CDR3 loop spans 15 amino acids. The V gene lost 1 base and the J gene lost 5 bases, with 17 bases spanning the gap. Germline CDR1 SQVTM, CDR2 ANQGSEA. CDR3 nucleotide sequence: TGCAGCGTTGAAGGGAGACACAGGAGGTCGACTGAAGCTTTCTTT. It specifies CSVEGRHRRSTEAFF.